These T cell receptor beta chains were read from a single sample in a study of blood T cell repertoires in COVID-19. TCRdb's table, derived via immunoSEQ multiplex PCR, lists solely in-frame clones and lacks some. The sample comprises 85,000 to 130,000 clones, more than 90% of which are singletons, and 5.7% rests with the top ten. Sequencing used peripheral blood. The receptor set was obtained from a man in his 70s with acute or convalescent COVID-19. Each CDR3 is given without its conserved first and last residue.

j_call v_call cdr3_aa
TRBJ1-5 TRBV2 ASRARQGGYQPQH
TRBJ1-4 TRBV11-2 ASSLAWGDRSEKLF
TRBJ2-3 TRBV7-9 ASSKEDTQY
TRBJ2-6 TRBV5-1 ASKEGAGANVLT
TRBJ1-1 TRBV6-2/TRBV6-3 ASSSQGGTEAF
TRBJ2-1 TRBV13 ASSLGRSYNEQF
TRBJ1-3 TRBV9 ASSVGGTFSGNTIY
TRBJ1-2 TRBV4-1 ASATGGLGGYT
TRBJ2-3 TRBV7-2 ASSTPRAGGGRDTQY
TRBJ2-3 TRBV7-9 ASKFLDTDAQY
TRBJ1-1 TRBV2 ASSLSTEAF
TRBJ1-1 TRBV5-1 ASSQDSNTKAF
TRBJ2-1 TRBV29-1 SLTGRADEQF
TRBJ1-2 TRBV10-3 AISESTGLYGYT
TRBJ1-5 TRBV5-1 ASSLGELGQPQH
TRBJ1-5 TRBV18 ASSPGQGLENQPQH
TRBJ2-5 TRBV6-6 ASSPRRGGEQETQY
TRBJ2-2 TRBV25-1 ASNSGTGAAGELF
TRBJ2-3 TRBV7-3 ASSNQGSDTQY
TRBJ1-5 TRBV27 ASSLVQGNQPQH
TRBJ2-1 TRBV11-3 ASSRGLAANEQF
TRBJ2-2 TRBV6-5 ASSYLDRFGELF
TRBJ1-1 TRBV5-1 ASSRDRGREAF
TRBJ1-5 TRBV19 ASSSTQEAGNQPQH
TRBJ2-1 TRBV19 ASSPQRSSYNEQF
TRBJ2-7 TRBV7-6 ASSFGLVGYEQY
TRBJ1-1 TRBV7-9 ASRRQGNSNTEAF
TRBJ2-5 TRBV14 ASSQGRLASQETQY
TRBJ1-1 TRBV13 ASSSDTGTGNTEAF
TRBJ1-5 TRBV7-2 ASSPRYSNQPQH
TRBJ2-1 TRBV12-3/TRBV12-4 ASRISDNEQF
TRBJ2-3 TRBV5-1 ASSWDFPTDTQY
TRBJ2-3 TRBV2 ASRPEDTQY
TRBJ1-5 TRBV2 ASSERTGGRPQH
TRBJ1-4 TRBV5-4 ASSQGQGARQKLF
TRBJ1-3 TRBV19 ASSIARNTIY
TRBJ1-2 TRBV30 AWSGGRRPGYT
TRBJ1-2 TRBV19 ASSSQGIGGYT
TRBJ1-6 TRBV7-2 ASRGTGISPLH
TRBJ1-2 TRBV6-2/TRBV6-3 ASSPPAGANYGYT
TRBJ1-2 TRBV7-2 ASSLAAGQGYGYT
TRBJ1-2 TRBV27 ASSPPDSRYGYT
TRBJ1-6 TRBV27 ASSSGRQGGNSPLH
TRBJ1-3 TRBV2 ASSVGTRSSGNTIY
TRBJ2-1 TRBV7-9 ASSRTLSSYNEQF
TRBJ1-2 TRBV6-6 ASSYSINPGDGYT
TRBJ2-1 TRBV19 ASSRPSGRTNEQF
TRBJ2-3 TRBV7-2 ASTRQAGIDTQY
TRBJ1-2 TRBV6-5 ASILGTKYGYT
TRBJ1-1 TRBV28 ASSPTSEAF
TRBJ1-1 TRBV5-4 ASSPMGGTEAF
TRBJ1-1 TRBV7-9 ASSEGTEAF
TRBJ1-5 TRBV28 ASRDRGVQPQH
TRBJ2-7 TRBV7-2 ASSAPGATYEQY
TRBJ2-5 TRBV5-1 ASSWLTGRETQY
TRBJ2-3 TRBV11-2 ASSAARSPFTDTQY
TRBJ2-5 TRBV5-1 ASSPRQAETQY
TRBJ1-4 TRBV7-2 ASSLGWGLNEKLF
TRBJ2-2 TRBV11-2 ASSLQKSSTGELF